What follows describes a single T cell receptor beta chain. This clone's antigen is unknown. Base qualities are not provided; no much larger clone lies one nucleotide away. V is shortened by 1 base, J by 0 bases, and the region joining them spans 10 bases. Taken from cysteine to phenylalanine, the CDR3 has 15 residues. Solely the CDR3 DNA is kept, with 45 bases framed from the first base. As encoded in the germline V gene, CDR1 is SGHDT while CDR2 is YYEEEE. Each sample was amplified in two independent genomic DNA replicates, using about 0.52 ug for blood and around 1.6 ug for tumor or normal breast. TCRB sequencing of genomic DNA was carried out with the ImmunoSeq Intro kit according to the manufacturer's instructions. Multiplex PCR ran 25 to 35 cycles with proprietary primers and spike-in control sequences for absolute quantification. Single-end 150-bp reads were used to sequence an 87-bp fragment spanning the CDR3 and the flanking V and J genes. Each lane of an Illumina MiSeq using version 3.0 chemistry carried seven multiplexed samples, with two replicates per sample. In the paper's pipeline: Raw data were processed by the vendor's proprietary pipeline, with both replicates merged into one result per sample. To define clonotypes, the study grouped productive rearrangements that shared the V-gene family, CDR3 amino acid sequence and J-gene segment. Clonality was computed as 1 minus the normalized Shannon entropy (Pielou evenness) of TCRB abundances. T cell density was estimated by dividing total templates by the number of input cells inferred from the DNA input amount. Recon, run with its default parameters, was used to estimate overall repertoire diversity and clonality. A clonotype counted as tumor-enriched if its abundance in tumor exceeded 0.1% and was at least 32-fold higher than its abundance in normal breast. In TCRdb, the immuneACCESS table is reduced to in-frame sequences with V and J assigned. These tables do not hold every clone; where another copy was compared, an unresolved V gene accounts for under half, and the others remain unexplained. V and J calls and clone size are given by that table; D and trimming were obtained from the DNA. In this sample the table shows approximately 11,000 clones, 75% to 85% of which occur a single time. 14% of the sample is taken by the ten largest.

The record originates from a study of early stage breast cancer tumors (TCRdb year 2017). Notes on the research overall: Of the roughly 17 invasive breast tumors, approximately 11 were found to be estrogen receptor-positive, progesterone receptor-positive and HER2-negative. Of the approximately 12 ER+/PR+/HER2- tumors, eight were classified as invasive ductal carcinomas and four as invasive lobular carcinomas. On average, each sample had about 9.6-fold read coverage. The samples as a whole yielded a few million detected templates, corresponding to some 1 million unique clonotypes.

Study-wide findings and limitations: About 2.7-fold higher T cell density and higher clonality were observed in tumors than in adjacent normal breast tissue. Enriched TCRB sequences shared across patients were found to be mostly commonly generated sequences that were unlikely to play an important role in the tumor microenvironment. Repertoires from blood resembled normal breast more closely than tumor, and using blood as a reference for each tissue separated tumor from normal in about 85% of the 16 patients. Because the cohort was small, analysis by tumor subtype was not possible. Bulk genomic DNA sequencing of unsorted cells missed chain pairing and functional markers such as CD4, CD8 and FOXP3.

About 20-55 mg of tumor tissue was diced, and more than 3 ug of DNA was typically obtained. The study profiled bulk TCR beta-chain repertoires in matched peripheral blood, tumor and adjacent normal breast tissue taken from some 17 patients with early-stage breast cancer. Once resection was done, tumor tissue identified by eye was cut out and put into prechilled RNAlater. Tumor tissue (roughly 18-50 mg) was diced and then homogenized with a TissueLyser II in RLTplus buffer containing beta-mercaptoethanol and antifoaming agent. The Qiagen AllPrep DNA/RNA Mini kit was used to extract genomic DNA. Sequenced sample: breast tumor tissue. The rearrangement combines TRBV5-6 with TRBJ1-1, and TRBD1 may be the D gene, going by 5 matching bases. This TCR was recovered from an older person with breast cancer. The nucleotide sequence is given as TGTGCCAGCAGCTTGAAAGGGGTCATGAACACTGAAGCTTTCTTT. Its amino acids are CASSLKGVMNTEAFF.